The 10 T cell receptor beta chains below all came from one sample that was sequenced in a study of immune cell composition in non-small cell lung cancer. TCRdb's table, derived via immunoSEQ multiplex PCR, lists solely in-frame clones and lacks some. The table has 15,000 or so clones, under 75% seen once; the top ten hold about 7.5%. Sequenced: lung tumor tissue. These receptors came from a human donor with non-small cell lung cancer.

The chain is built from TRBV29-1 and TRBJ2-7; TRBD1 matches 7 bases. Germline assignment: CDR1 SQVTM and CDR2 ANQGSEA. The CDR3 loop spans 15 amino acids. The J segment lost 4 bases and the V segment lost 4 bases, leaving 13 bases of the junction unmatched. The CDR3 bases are TGCAGCGTTGCTAAGACACAGGGGATTTTTTACGAGCAGTACTTC. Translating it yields CSVAKTQGIFYEQYF.

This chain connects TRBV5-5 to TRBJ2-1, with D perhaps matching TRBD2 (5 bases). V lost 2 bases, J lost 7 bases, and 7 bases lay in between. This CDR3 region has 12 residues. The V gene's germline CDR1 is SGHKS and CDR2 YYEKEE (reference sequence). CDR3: CASSLAENEQFF. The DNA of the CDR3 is TGTGCCAGCAGCTTAGCGGAAAATGAGCAGTTCTTC. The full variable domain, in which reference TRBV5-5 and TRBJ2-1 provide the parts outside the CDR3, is DAGVTQSPTHLIKTRGQQVTLRCSPISGHKSVSWYQQVLGQGPQFIFQYYEKEERGRGNFPDRFSARQFPNYSSELNVNALLLGDSALYLCASSLAENEQFFGPGTRLTVL.

In DNA form, the CDR3 reads TGTGCCAGCGAAGGGACAGCAACTAATGAAAAACTGTTTTTT. As protein: CASEGTATNEKLFF. V gene TRBV2 combines with J gene TRBJ1-4, with 7 bases matching TRBD1. The CDR3 is 14 amino acids. Trimming removed 8 bases from V and 0 bases from J; junction bases left unmatched: 3. CDR1 is SNHLY, CDR2 FYNNEI, per germline.

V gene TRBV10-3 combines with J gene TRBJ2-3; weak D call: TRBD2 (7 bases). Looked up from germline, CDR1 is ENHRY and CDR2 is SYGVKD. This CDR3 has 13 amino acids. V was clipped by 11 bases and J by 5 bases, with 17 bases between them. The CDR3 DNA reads TGTGCCTCGAGGGGGGGGCTTCTAGATACGCAGTATTTT. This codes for CASRGGLLDTQYF.

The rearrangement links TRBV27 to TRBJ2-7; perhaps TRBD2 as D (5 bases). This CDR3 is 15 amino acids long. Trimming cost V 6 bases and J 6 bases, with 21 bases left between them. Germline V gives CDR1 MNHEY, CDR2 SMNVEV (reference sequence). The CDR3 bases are TGTGCCAGCAGCTACCTCGGGGAGCCCGGGGTCGAGCAGTACTTC. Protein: CASSYLGEPGVEQYF.

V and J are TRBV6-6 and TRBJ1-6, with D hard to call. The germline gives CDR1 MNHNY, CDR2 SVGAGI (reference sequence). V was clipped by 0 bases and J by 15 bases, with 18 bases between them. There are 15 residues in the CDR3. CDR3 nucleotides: TGTGCCAGCAGTTACTCGGCAGGCCCCAGCCCGCTCCTCCACTTT. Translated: CASSYSAGPSPLLHF.

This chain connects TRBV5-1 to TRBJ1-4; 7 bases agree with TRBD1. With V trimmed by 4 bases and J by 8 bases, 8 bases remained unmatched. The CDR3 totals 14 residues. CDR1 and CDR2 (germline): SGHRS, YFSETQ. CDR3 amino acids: CASSPGQRGEKLFF. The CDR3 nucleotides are TGCGCCAGCAGCCCGGGACAGCGGGGGGAAAAACTGTTTTTT. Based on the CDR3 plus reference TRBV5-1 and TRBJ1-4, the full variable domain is KAGVTQTPRYLIKTRGQQVTLSCSPISGHRSVSWYQQTPGQGLQFLFEYFSETQRNKGNFPGRFSGRQFSNSRSEMNVSTLELGDSALYLCASSPGQRGEKLFFGSGTQLSVL.

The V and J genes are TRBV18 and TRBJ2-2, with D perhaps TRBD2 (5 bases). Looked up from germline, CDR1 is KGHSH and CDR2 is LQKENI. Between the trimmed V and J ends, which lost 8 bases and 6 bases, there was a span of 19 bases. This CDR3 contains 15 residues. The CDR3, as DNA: TGTGCCAGCACTCGGAAGCACCGTAGCGCCGGGGAGCTGTTTTTT. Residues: CASTRKHRSAGELFF. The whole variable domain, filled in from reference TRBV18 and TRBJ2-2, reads NAGVMQNPRHLVRRRGQEARLRCSPMKGHSHVYWYRQLPEEGLKFMVYLQKENIIDESGMPKERFSAEFPKEGPSILRIQQVVRGDSAAYFCASTRKHRSAGELFFGEGSRLTVL.

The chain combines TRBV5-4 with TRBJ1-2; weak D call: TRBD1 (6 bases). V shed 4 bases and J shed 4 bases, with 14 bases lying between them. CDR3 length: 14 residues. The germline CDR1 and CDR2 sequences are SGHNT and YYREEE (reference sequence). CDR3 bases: TGTGCCAGCAGCCAATTCGGGACATCCTATGGCTACACCTTC. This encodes CASSQFGTSYGYTF.

CDR3 sequence (DNA): TGTGCCAGCTCACCCGCCGGGACAGGGGGAGGCTATGGCTACACCTTC. Its translation is CASSPAGTGGGYGYTF. The V and J genes are TRBV18 and TRBJ1-2, with 11 positions matching TRBD1. The CDR3 sequence is 16 residues long. Germline V gene data show CDR1 as KGHSH and CDR2 as LQKENI. J was trimmed by 4 bases and V by 3 bases; bases with no gene match: 7.